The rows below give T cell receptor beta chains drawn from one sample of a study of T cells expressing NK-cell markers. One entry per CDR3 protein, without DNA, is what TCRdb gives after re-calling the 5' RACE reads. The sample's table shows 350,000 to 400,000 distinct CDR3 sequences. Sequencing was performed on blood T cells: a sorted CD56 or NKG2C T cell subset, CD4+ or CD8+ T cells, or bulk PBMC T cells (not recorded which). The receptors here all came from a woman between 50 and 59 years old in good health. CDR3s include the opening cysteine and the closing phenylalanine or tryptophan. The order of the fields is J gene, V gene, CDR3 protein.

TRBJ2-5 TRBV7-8 CASSSRQPETQYF
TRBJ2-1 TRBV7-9 CASSPEGRGYNEQFF
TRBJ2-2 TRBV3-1 CASSQGAGRGGRGELFF
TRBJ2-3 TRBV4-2 CASSQRTGAKTDTQYF
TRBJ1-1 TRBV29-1 CSYALTGGYTEAFF
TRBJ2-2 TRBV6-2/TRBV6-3 CASSYSFRTPNTGELFF
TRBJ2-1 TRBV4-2 CASSQVLNSYNEQFF
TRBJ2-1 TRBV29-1 CSAGVLAGGVEQFF
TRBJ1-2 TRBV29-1 CSSQSQGGYTF
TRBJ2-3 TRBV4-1 CASSPTGLAADTQYF
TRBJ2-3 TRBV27 CASSFYLAGGPTDTQYF
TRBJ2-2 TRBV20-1 CSARGEGRGVYTGELFF
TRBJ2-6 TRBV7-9 CASSLLGGSGANVLTF
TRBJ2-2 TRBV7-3 CASSQGGDTGELFF
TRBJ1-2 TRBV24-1 CATSDVSQRYGYTF
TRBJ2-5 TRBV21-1 CASSKDENVSGTQYF